This TCR beta chain was recovered during a study of T cells in localized non-small cell lung cancer. Sequencing used immunoSEQ multiplex PCR; TCRdb keeps in-frame clones, though not all of them. Among about 54,000 clones listed, around four fifths were seen once. The sample consisted of peripheral blood, taken before any cancer treatment. This TCR was recovered from a female donor over 55 with stage II squamous cell lung carcinoma.

The CDR3 is CASSPGRGVQETQYF. The CDR3, as DNA: TGTGCCAGCAGCCCCGGGAGAGGGGTCCAAGAGACCCAGTACTTC. V usage is TRBV5-8 and J usage is TRBJ2-5; a weak D match, TRBD2 (6 bases). Looked up from germline, CDR1 is SGHTS and CDR2 is YDEGEE. The CDR3 extends over 15 amino acids. Trimming took off 4 bases at V and 1 base at J, with 14 bases between the two ends.